The next 8 T cell receptor beta chains were all read from a single sample in a study of control samples from healthy donors and cancer patients. Sequenced by immunoSEQ multiplex PCR; TCRdb stores in-frame clones only, minus some. The repertoire has 90,000 or so clones, about 87% of them found once; the top ten carry roughly 14%. The sequencing sample was made of blood. All receptors derive from a woman between 70 and 85 years old in good health.

The chain combines TRBV27 with TRBJ2-1; 13 bases align to TRBD2. J gave up 10 bases and V 6 bases, and 9 bases lay outside the gene matches. Germline V gives CDR1 MNHEY, CDR2 SMNVEV (reference sequence). CDR3 length equals 15 residues. CDR3 sequence reads: CASSQGLAGVLEQFF. Here the CDR3 DNA reads TGTGCCAGCAGCCAAGGACTAGCGGGAGTTCTCGAGCAGTTCTTC.

This chain connects TRBV15 to TRBJ1-2; D remains unclear. Germline loops: CDR1 LNHNV, CDR2 YYDKDF (reference sequence). V lost 1 base to trimming and J lost 4 bases, with 7 bases between them. This CDR3 is 13 amino acids long. CDR3: CATSRGGAYGYTF. The CDR3 bases are TGTGCCACCAGCAGAGGAGGTGCCTATGGCTACACCTTC.

The V and J genes are TRBV5-1 and TRBJ2-2; D might be TRBD2 (6 bases). V was cut by 0 bases and J by 0 bases, with 6 bases left in between. Germline V gene lookup returns CDR1 SGHRS and CDR2 YFSETQ. The CDR3 extends over 15 amino acids. CDR3 nucleotides: TGCGCCAGCAGCTTGGCGGGGGCGAACACCGGGGAGCTGTTTTTT. Amino acids: CASSLAGANTGELFF.

CDR3 DNA sequence: TGTGCCAGCAGCCTTATCGGGGGAACCCAAACAGATACGCAGTATTTT. Its translation is CASSLIGGTQTDTQYF. The gene calls are TRBV5-6 and TRBJ2-3, with D maybe TRBD2 (6 bases). CDR1 and CDR2 (germline): SGHDT, YYEEEE. The CDR3 loop spans 16 amino acids. The V gene lost 4 bases and the J gene lost 3 bases, with 18 bases spanning the gap.

This sequence joins TRBV4-3 and TRBJ2-7; no clear D gene. Germline V gene sequence: CDR1 LGHNA, CDR2 YSLEER. Deletions cut 1 base from V and 2 bases from J, with 12 bases between. This CDR3 comprises 15 residues. CDR3 protein: CASSQGLNTAYEQYF. CDR3 sequence (DNA): TGCGCCAGCAGCCAAGGATTAAACACCGCCTACGAGCAGTACTTC.

This rearrangement joins TRBV6-6 to TRBJ2-7; possible D gene TRBD1, 5 bases. The germline V gene has CDR1 MNHNY and CDR2 SVGAGI (reference sequence). V lost 4 bases, J lost 1 base, and 8 bases lay in between. The length of the CDR3 is 13 residues. CDR3 amino acids: CASSWQGSYEQYF. The CDR3 nucleotides are TGTGCCAGCAGTTGGCAGGGTTCCTACGAGCAGTACTTC.

The J gene is TRBJ2-5, the V gene TRBV3-1 (or the pseudogene TRBV3-2); TRBD2 agrees at 10 bases. The CDR3 loop spans 15 amino acids. From germline, CDR1 is LGHDT and CDR2 YNNKEL (reference sequence). J was trimmed by 2 bases and V by 4 bases; bases with no gene match: 4. The CDR3 loop is CASSPSGSSQETQYF. The CDR3 DNA reads TGTGCCAGCAGCCCTAGCGGGAGTAGTCAAGAGACCCAGTACTTC.

The V gene is TRBV4-3, the J gene TRBJ2-7; tentative D call: TRBD1 (6 bases). The CDR3 runs 15 residues. The germline V gene has CDR1 LGHNA and CDR2 YSLEER. V lost 4 bases and J lost 0, with 13 bases in between. The CDR3 DNA sequence: TGCGCCAGCAGCCTTCAAAGGGGGTACTCCTACGAGCAGTACTTC. It specifies CASSLQRGYSYEQYF.